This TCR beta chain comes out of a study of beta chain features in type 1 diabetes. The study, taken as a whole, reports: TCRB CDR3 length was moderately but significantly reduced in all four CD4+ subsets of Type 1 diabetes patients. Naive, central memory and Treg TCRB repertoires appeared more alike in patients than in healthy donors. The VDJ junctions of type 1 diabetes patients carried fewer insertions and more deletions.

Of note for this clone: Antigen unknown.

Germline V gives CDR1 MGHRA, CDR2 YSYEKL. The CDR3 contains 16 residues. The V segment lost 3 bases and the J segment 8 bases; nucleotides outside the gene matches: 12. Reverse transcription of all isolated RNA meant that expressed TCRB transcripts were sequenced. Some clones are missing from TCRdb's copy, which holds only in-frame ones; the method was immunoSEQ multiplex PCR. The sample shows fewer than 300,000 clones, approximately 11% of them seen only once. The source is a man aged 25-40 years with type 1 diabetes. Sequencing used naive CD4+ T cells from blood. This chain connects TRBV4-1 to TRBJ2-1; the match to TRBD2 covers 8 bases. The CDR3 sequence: CASSQGGGGQLHEQFF. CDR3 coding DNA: TGCGCCAGCAGCCAGGGAGGCGGGGGGCAGTTACATGAGCAGTTCTTC.